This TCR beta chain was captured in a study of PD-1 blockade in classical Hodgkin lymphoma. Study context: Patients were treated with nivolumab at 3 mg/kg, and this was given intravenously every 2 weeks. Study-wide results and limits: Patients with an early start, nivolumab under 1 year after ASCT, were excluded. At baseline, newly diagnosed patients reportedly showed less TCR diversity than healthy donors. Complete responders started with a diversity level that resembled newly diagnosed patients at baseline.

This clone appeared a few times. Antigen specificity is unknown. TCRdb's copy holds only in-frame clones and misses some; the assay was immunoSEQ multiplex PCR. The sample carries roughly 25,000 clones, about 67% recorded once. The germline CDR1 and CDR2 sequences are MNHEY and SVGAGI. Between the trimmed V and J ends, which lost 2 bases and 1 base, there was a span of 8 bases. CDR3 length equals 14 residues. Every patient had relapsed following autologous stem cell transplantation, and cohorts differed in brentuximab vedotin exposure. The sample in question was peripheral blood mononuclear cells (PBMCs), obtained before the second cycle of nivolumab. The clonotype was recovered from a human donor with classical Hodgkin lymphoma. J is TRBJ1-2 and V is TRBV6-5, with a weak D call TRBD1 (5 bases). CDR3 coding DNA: TGTGCCAGCAGTTACGCCCAGGGTAACTATGGCTACACCTTC. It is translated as CASSYAQGNYGYTF.